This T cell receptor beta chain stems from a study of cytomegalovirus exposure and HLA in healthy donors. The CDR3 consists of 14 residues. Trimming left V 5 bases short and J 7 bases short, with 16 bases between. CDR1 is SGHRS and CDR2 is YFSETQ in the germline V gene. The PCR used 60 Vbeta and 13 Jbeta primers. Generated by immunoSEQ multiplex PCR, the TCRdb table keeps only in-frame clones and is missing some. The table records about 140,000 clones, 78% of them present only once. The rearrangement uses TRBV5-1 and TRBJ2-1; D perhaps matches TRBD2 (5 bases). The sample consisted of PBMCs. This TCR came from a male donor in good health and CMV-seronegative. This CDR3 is CASREDSDRNEQFF. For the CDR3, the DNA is TGCGCCAGCAGGGAGGACTCCGATAGAAATGAGCAGTTCTTC. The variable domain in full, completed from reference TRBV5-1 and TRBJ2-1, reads KAGVTQTPRYLIKTRGQQVTLSCSPISGHRSVSWYQQTPGQGLQFLFEYFSETQRNKGNFPGRFSGRQFSNSRSEMNVSTLELGDSALYLCASREDSDRNEQFFGPGTRLTVL.